The clone carrying this TCR beta chain has just a few counts. The CDR3 totals 14 residues. Losses at the gene ends were 8 bases for V and 3 bases for J; bases not matched to a gene: 4. Germline V gives CDR1 MNHEY, CDR2 SVGEGT. TCRdb redid the calling of the 5' RACE reads with MiXCR, one entry per CDR3 protein. Counted here are tens of thousands of distinct CDR3 sequences, about 5% occurring once; the ten biggest clones make up under 45%. The entry originates in a study of spatial heterogeneity in lung cancer. Study-wide background: Combinations of a unique TCR and a UMI were tallied in raw reads, and on average each appeared more than ten times.

The time point: sample taken at primary tumor resection. Unsorted whole RNA from tumor, nontumor lung or frozen PBMC underwent sequencing. V and J are TRBV6-2 or TRBV6-3 and TRBJ2-2, with 9 bases aligning to TRBD1. The sequence came from a male donor with early-stage non-small cell lung cancer. Sequenced material: PBMCs, taken at surgery. The CDR3 loop is CASLWTGDTGELFF. CDR3 coding DNA: TGTGCCAGCCTTTGGACAGGGGACACCGGGGAGCTGTTTTTT.